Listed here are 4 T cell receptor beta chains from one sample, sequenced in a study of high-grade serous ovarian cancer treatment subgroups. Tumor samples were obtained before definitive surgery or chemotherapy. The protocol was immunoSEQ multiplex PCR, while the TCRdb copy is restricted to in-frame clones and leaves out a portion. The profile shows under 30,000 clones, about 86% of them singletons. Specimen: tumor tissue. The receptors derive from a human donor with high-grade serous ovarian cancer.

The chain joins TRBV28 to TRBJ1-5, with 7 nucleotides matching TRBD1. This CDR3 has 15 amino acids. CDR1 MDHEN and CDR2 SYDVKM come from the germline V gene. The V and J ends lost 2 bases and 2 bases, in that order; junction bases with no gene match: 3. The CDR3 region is CASSLAGGGNQPQHF. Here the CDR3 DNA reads TGTGCCAGCAGTTTAGCAGGGGGTGGCAATCAGCCCCAGCATTTT. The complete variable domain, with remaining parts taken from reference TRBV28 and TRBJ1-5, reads DVKVTQSSRYLVKRTGEKVFLECVQDMDHENMFWYRQDPGLGLRLIYFSYDVKMKEKGDIPEGYSVSREKKERFSLILESASTNQTSMYLCASSLAGGGNQPQHFGDGTRLSIL.

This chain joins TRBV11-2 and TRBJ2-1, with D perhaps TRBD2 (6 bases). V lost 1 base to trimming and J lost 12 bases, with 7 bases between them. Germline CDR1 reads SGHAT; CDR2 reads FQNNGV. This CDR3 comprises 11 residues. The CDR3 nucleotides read TGTGCCAGCAGCTTAGCGGGAGTGCAGTTCTTC. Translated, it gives CASSLAGVQFF.

The CDR3 coding sequence is TGTGCCAGCAGCTTGACAGCCTCCTACGAGCAGTACTTC. Translation gives CASSLTASYEQYF. The chain recombines TRBV7-6 with TRBJ2-7; D perhaps matches TRBD1 (5 bases). With 3 bases removed from V and 0 bases from J, the gap between germline ends came to 6 bases. The CDR3 loop spans 13 amino acids. CDR1 and CDR2 from the germline V gene are SGHVS and FNYEAQ.

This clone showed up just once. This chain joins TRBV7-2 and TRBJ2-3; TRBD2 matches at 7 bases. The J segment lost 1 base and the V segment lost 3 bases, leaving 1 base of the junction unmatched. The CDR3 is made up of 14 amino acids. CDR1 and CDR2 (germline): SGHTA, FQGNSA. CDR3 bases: TGTGCCAGCAGCTTCACTAGCGGCACAGATACGCAGTATTTT. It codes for CASSFTSGTDTQYF.